This TCR beta chain stems from a study of blood T cell repertoires in COVID-19. For the study at large: There were acute and convalescent COVID-19 samples, and they came from the United States, Italy and Spain. Sample material is recorded as cDNA or gDNA derived from T cells, B-cell-depleted T cells, or PBMCs.

Per the study methods: Estimated nucleated cell counts came from reference gene primer amplification. Repertoires were generated with immunoSEQ multiplex PCR, while TCRdb's copy carries only in-frame clones and drops some. Clone size and the V and J calls come from that table; the DNA yielded D and trimming. The repertoire holds a few hundred thousand clones, about 85% seen once, with more than 6.5% in the top ten. Germline CDR1 reads GTSNPN; CDR2 reads SVGIG (reference sequence). The CDR3 extends over 14 amino acids. V lost 0 bases and J 3 bases, leaving 10 bases between the germline ends. Material for sequencing was PBMCs or T cells enriched from blood (not recorded which). This TCR derives from a woman in her forties or fifties who had been exposed to COVID-19. The gene calls are TRBV30 and TRBJ2-3, with a weak D call TRBD1 (5 bases). CDR3 amino acids: CAWSVRGGTDTQYF. CDR3 nucleotides: TGTGCCTGGAGTGTAAGGGGCGGAACAGATACGCAGTATTTT.